A selection of T cell receptor beta chains follows, all from one sample in a study of T cells expressing NK-cell markers. TCRdb re-called the 5' RACE reads and gives one entry per CDR3 protein, without DNA. Reported are more than 120,000 distinct CDR3 sequences; the ten largest clones contain approximately 12%. The sequenced sample consisted of blood T cells: a sorted CD56 or NKG2C T cell subset, CD4+ or CD8+ T cells, or bulk PBMC T cells (not recorded which). These receptors all come from a man aged 18 to 29 in good health. Each CDR3 is given with its conserved first and last residue.

CDR3 protein: CSAPRLAGSIQYF; J gene: TRBJ2-4; CDR3 length: 13; V gene: TRBV20-1
CDR3 protein: CASSLGTPQFF; J gene: TRBJ2-1; CDR3 length: 11; V gene: TRBV12-3/TRBV12-4
CDR3 protein: CASSLGVRAGNTEAFF; J gene: TRBJ1-1; CDR3 length: 16; V gene: TRBV19
CDR3 protein: CAISARGGVRSTEAFF; J gene: TRBJ1-1; CDR3 length: 16; V gene: TRBV10-3
CDR3 protein: CASTFGSSYNEQFF; J gene: TRBJ2-1; CDR3 length: 14; V gene: TRBV5-4
CDR3 protein: CSVLKTGTGVTEQFF; J gene: TRBJ2-1; CDR3 length: 15; V gene: TRBV29-1
CDR3 protein: CASSPLGYNEQFF; J gene: TRBJ2-1; CDR3 length: 13; V gene: TRBV18
CDR3 protein: CASTWDMRGELFF; J gene: TRBJ2-2; CDR3 length: 13; V gene: TRBV10-2
CDR3 protein: CATGQVNTGELFF; J gene: TRBJ2-2; CDR3 length: 13; V gene: TRBV24-1
CDR3 protein: CASSSTGSEKLFF; J gene: TRBJ1-4; CDR3 length: 13; V gene: TRBV2
CDR3 protein: CSARDEQGAGANVLTF; J gene: TRBJ2-6; CDR3 length: 16; V gene: TRBV20-1
CDR3 protein: CASSYPTSGGREQYF; J gene: TRBJ2-7; CDR3 length: 15; V gene: TRBV6-2/TRBV6-3
CDR3 protein: CSATKAGGVREQFF; J gene: TRBJ2-1; CDR3 length: 14; V gene: TRBV20-1
CDR3 protein: CAWGQTGDEQYF; J gene: TRBJ2-7; CDR3 length: 12; V gene: TRBV30
CDR3 protein: CASSQGYMNTEAFF; J gene: TRBJ1-1; CDR3 length: 14; V gene: TRBV4-2
CDR3 protein: CASSGRTSGSVTDTQYF; J gene: TRBJ2-3; CDR3 length: 17; V gene: TRBV3-1
CDR3 protein: CASSLAPLAGGRNEQFF; J gene: TRBJ2-1; CDR3 length: 17; V gene: TRBV7-9
CDR3 protein: CSAMTGGYNEQFF; J gene: TRBJ2-1; CDR3 length: 13; V gene: TRBV29-1
CDR3 protein: CASSGGDRTPYNEQFF; J gene: TRBJ2-1; CDR3 length: 16; V gene: TRBV5-1
CDR3 protein: CSAPGGGYGYTF; J gene: TRBJ1-2; CDR3 length: 12; V gene: TRBV20-1
CDR3 protein: CASSPIPRSNEQFF; J gene: TRBJ2-1; CDR3 length: 14; V gene: TRBV19
CDR3 protein: CSAWTGYTEAFF; J gene: TRBJ1-1; CDR3 length: 12; V gene: TRBV29-1
CDR3 protein: CASSLGQVGAYEQYF; J gene: TRBJ2-7; CDR3 length: 15; V gene: TRBV7-6
CDR3 protein: CASSQGGREQFF; J gene: TRBJ2-1; CDR3 length: 12; V gene: TRBV3-1
CDR3 protein: CASSEDRGQNEQFF; J gene: TRBJ2-1; CDR3 length: 14; V gene: TRBV2
CDR3 protein: CSARSLAGTSYEQYF; J gene: TRBJ2-7; CDR3 length: 15; V gene: TRBV20-1
CDR3 protein: CASSLYGDERSTDTQYF; J gene: TRBJ2-3; CDR3 length: 17; V gene: TRBV27
CDR3 protein: CAISESGRREGSYEQYF; J gene: TRBJ2-7; CDR3 length: 17; V gene: TRBV10-3
CDR3 protein: CAAGANTGELFF; J gene: TRBJ2-2; CDR3 length: 12; V gene: TRBV6-5